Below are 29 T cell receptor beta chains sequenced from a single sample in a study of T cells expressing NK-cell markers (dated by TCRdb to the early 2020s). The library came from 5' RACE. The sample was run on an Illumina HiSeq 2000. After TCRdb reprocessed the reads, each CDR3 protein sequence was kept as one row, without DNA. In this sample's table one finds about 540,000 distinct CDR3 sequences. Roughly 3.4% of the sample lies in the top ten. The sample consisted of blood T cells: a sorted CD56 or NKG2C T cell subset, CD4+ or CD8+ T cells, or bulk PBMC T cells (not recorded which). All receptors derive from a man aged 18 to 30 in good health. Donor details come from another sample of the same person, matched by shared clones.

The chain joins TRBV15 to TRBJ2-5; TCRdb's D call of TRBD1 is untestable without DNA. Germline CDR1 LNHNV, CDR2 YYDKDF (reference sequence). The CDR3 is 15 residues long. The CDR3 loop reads CATRAGTGVRETQYF.

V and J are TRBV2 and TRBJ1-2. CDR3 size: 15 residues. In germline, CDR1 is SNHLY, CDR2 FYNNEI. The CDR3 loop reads CASSSASSPNYGYTF.

The CDR3 here is CASMLTSGSHVGETQYF. The chain combines TRBV7-6 with TRBJ2-5; TCRdb proposes TRBD2, but this gene call is untestable without DNA. CDR1 and CDR2 from the germline V gene are SGHVS and FNYEAQ. The CDR3 contains 17 residues.

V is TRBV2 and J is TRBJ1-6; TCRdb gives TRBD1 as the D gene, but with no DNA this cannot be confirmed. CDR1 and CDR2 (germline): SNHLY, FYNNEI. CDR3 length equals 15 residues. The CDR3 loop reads CASSEAGQGLSPLHF.

The chain's CDR3 is CSASDGHNEQFF. This chain joins TRBV29-1 and TRBJ2-1. This CDR3 is built from 12 residues. CDR1 and CDR2 from the germline V gene are SQVTM and ANQGSEA.

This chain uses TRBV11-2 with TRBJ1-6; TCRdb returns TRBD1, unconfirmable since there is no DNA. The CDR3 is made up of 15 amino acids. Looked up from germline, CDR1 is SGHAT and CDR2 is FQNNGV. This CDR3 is CASRTNRGRFSPLHF.

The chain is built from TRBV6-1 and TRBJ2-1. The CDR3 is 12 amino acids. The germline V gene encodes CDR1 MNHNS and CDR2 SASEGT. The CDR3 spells CAGATQMDEQFF.

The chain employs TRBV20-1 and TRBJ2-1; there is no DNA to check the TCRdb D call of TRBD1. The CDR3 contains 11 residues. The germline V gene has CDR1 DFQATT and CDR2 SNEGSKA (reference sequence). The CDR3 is CSAGTADKQFF.

CDR3 amino acids: CASSLVPARTDTQYF. The chain recombines TRBV5-4 with TRBJ2-3. The CDR3 runs 15 residues. Per germline, CDR1 SGHNT and CDR2 YYREEE (reference sequence).

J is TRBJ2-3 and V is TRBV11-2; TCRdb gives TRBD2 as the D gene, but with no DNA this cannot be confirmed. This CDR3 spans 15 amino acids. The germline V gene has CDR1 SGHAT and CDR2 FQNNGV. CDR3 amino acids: CASSLRLQAGDTQYF.

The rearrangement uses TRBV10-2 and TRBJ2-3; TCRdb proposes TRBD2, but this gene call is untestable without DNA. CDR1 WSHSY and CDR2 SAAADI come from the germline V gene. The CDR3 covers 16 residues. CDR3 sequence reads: CASSELPQRDRPTQYF.

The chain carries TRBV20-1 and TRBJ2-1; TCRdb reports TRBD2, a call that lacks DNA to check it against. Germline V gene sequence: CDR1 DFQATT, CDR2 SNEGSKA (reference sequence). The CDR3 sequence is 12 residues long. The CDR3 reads CSAFVATDEQFF.

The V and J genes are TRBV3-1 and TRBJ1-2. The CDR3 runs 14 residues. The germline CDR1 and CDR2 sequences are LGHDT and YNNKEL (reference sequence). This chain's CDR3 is CASGPGGNNYGYTF.

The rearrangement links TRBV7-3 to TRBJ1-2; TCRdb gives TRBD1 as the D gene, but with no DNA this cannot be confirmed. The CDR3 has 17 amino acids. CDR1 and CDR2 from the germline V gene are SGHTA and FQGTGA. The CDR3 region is CASSLLGSRGLNYGYTF.

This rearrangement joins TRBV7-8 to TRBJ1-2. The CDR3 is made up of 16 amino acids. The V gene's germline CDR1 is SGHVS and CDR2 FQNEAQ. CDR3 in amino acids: CASSPRRRAGNYGYTF.

The CDR3 sequence: CASSTGVSTDTQYF. V and J are TRBV4-3 and TRBJ2-3; the TCRdb call, TRBD1, lacks DNA for checking. The germline gives CDR1 LGHNA, CDR2 YSLEER. The CDR3 spans 14 residues.

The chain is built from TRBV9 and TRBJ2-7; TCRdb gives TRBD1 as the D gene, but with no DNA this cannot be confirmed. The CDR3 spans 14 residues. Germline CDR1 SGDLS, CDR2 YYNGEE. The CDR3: CASSVGPGKDEQYF. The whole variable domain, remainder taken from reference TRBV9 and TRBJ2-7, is DSGVTQTPKHLITATGQRVTLRCSPRSGDLSVYWYQQSLDQGLQFLIQYYNGEERAKGNILERFSAQQFPDLHSELNLSSLELGDSALYFCASSVGPGKDEQYFGPGTRLTVT.

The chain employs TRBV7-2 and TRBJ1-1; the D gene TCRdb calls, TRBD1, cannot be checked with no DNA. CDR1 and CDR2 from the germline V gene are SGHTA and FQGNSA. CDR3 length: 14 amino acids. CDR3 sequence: CASSARQGNTEAFF. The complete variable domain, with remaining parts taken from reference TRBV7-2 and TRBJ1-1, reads GAGVSQSPSNKVTEKGKDVELRCDPISGHTALYWYRQSLGQGLEFLIYFQGNSAPDKSGLPSDRFSAERTGGSVSTLTIQRTQQEDSAVYLCASSARQGNTEAFFGQGTRLTVV.

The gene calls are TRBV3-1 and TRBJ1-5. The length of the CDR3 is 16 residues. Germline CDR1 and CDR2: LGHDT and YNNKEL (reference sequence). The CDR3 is CASSQTLGTSNQPQHF.

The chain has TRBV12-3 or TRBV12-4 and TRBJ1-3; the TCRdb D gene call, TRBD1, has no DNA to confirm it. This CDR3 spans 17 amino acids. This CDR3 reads CASSPQTGTPFGNTIYF.

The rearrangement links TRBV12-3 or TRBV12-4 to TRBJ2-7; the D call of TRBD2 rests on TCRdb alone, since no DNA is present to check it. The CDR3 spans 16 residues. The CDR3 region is CASSLPAGGPLYEQYF.

CDR3 amino acids: CASSPVGTSGIEQYF. This rearrangement joins TRBV19 to TRBJ2-7; as DNA is missing, the TRBD2 call by TCRdb cannot be tested. The CDR3 totals 15 residues. Germline CDR1 reads LNHDA; CDR2 reads SQIVND (reference sequence).

CDR3 protein: CASSLLKGGPQHF. The chain couples TRBV4-1 to TRBJ1-5. Germline values: CDR1 MGHRA, CDR2 YSYEKL. There are 13 residues in the CDR3.

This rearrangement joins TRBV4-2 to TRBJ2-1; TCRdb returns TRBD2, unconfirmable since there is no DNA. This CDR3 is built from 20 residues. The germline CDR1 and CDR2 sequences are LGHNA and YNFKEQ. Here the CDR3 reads CASSKDMMGLAGGAYNEQFF.

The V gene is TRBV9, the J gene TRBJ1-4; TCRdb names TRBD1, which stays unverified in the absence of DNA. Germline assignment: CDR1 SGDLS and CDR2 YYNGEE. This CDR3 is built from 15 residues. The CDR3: CASSVGDPGNEKLFF.

CDR3 residues: CASSPDGIFRQYF. The chain employs TRBV5-1 and TRBJ2-3; no DNA is available, so the TRBD1 call from TCRdb remains unchecked. Germline CDR1 is SGHRS and CDR2 is YFSETQ. CDR3 length: 13 residues.

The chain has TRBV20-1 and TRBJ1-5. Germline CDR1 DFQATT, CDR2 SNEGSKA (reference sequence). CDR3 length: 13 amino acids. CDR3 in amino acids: CSARTSEVQPQHF.

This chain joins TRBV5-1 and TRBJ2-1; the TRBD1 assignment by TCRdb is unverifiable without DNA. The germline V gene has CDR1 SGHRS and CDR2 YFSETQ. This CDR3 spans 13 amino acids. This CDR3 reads CASSLEPGWGEFF.

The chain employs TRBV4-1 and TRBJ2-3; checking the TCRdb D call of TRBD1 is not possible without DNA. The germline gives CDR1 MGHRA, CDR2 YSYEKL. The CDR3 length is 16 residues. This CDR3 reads CASSLSDSPSTDTQYF.